This TCR beta chain was retrieved from a study of vaccination effects on CD4 cells after COVID-19. Study-wide results and limits: At late timepoints after vaccination, vaccine- and infection-induced clones shrank markedly.

Repertoires were generated with immunoSEQ multiplex PCR, while TCRdb's copy carries only in-frame clones and drops some. Here the sample spans 25,000 to 30,000 clones, 70% to 75% being singletons. Note on this clone: Its antigen is undetermined.

V lost 3 bases, J lost 6 bases, and 14 bases lay in between. This CDR3 region has 14 residues. CDR1 is MDHEN and CDR2 is SYDVKM in the germline V gene. The ViraFEST assay expanded antigen-specific CD4+ T cells with viral peptide pools before sequencing. Researchers isolated CD4+ T cells once roughly ten days of culture had elapsed. Either the BNT162b2 or mRNA-1273 vaccine was given to participants in two doses. The chain uses TRBV28 and TRBJ1-2; D unresolved. The sample was CD4+ T cells from PBMCs cultured with HCoV-NL63 spike peptides, taken after COVID-19 vaccination. The receptor was derived from a human donor who received a COVID-19 vaccine. CDR3 in amino acids: CASSLSISLDGYTF. CDR3 coding DNA: TGTGCCAGCAGTTTGAGTATTTCCCTCGATGGCTACACCTTC.